This is a list of T cell receptor beta chains from one sample in a study of blood T cell repertoires in COVID-19. Clones were sequenced by immunoSEQ multiplex PCR, and TCRdb holds only the in-frame ones, with some missing. The sample has fewer than 300,000 clones, roughly 85% seen once. Specimen: peripheral blood. The source is a woman in her late teens or twenties with acute or convalescent COVID-19. Both conserved end residues are part of each CDR3.

v_gene,j_gene,CDR3aa
TRBV5-8,TRBJ2-3,CASSFHPMMETDTQYF
TRBV6-5,TRBJ2-5,CASSHGGAQYF
TRBV4-1,TRBJ2-7,CASSQDDGAVGYEQYF
TRBV6-5,TRBJ1-2,CASIGTEGNGYTF
TRBV5-1,TRBJ1-1,CASSFRQVGSTEAFF
TRBV7-2,TRBJ1-5,CASSLRDTRSNQPQHF
TRBV15,TRBJ2-5,CATSREGLAETQYF
TRBV28,TRBJ1-3,CASSTGGGSGNTIYF
TRBV7-8,TRBJ1-5,CASSLVGAGNQPQHF
TRBV6-4,TRBJ2-2,CASSGQAGAVGELFF
TRBV7-9,TRBJ2-3,CASSLGAGGTDTQYF
TRBV4-3,TRBJ2-6,CASSSWRETLGGANVLTF
TRBV7-9,TRBJ2-1,CASSSRLADYNEQFF
TRBV28,TRBJ2-5,CASSPGTSKSSQYF
TRBV11-2,TRBJ2-2,CASSSQGLGTGELFF
TRBV30,TRBJ1-1,CAWSVYGRERGSEAFF
TRBV15,TRBJ2-1,CATSRGTGLNEQFF
TRBV6-6,TRBJ1-1,CASSDRGRDEAFF
TRBV7-9,TRBJ2-3,CASSLATSGSRDTQYF
TRBV27,TRBJ2-4,CASSTGLGRDIQYF
TRBV7-2,TRBJ2-1,CASSFLRDFNEQFF
TRBV24-1,TRBJ1-2,CATSDGDGGNYGYTF
TRBV7-2,TRBJ2-3,CASSPNYLLTDTQYF
TRBV6-5,TRBJ1-5,CASSHETGLTQHF
TRBV5-1,TRBJ2-2,CASSLRGNTGELFF
TRBV11-2,TRBJ2-7,CASSLGADSYEQYF
TRBV2,TRBJ1-5,CASSEIGRGQPQHF
TRBV6-5,TRBJ2-7,CASSRDRGFSDEQYF
TRBV5-1,TRBJ1-5,CASSLGFSDQPQHF
TRBV11-2,TRBJ2-1,CASSLESLWLAGRDGEQFF
TRBV13,TRBJ1-4,CASSLIQNEKLFF
TRBV7-6,TRBJ2-2,CASSQRSAGGPTGELFF
TRBV18,TRBJ1-1,CASSPGQQANTEAFF
TRBV27,TRBJ1-1,CASSIGGFTEAFF
TRBV6-5,TRBJ2-3,CASSLSGGADTQYF
TRBV6-5,TRBJ1-1,CASTPGGTNTEAFF
TRBV6-5,TRBJ1-5,CASRRREHQPQHF
TRBV2,TRBJ2-7,CASISRAHEQYF
TRBV18,TRBJ1-2,CASSPPGTGSSYTF
TRBV9,TRBJ2-1,CASSVDLRGAGGEQFF
TRBV6-2/TRBV6-3,TRBJ2-7,CASSYSQDYEQYF
TRBV7-2,TRBJ2-5,CASSLGGGRETQYF
TRBV2,TRBJ1-3,CASSPGPWGWTDSGNTIYF
TRBV3-1/TRBV3-2,TRBJ2-1,CASSQLGGDNEQFF
TRBV19,TRBJ2-1,CASSIGLAGGQFSYNEQFF
TRBV6-5,TRBJ2-1,CASSTGTVYNEQFF
TRBV11-2,TRBJ1-2,CASSAGVRGYTF
TRBV19,TRBJ2-1,CASKGFGEVEQFF
TRBV7-2,TRBJ2-7,CASSLEGGWDYEQYF
TRBV25-1,TRBJ1-1,CASRRPGTGAEAFF